The 2 T cell receptor beta chains below come from one sample, sequenced in a study of persistence of HIV-infected CD4 T cells. Sequencing used immunoSEQ version 4 in survey mode. Clones were sequenced by immunoSEQ multiplex PCR, and TCRdb holds only the in-frame ones, with some missing. The sample lists 30,000 to 45,000 clones; roughly four fifths were seen once. The stimulus was an HIV-1 Gag 15-mer peptide pool, 1 ug/peptide/mL. CD40L/CD69 double-negative CD45RO-high memory CD4+ T cells were collected. No antigen is known for these receptors. Source: cultured CD4+ T cells from PBMCs, taken from a patient who received antiretroviral therapy. The receptors stem from an adult with HIV. The donor label of this sample is uncertain.

The chain has TRBV7-9 and TRBJ1-1; D is ambiguous. The CDR3 loop spans 15 amino acids. The germline V gene has CDR1 SEHNR and CDR2 FQNEAQ (reference sequence). V was pared by 2 bases and J by 0 bases, with 10 bases between. CDR3 residues: CASSLRAGMNTEAFF. CDR3 in DNA: TGTGCCAGCAGCTTAAGAGCAGGTATGAACACTGAAGCTTTCTTT.

The chain has TRBV29-1 and TRBJ1-5, with D hard to call. Trimming removed 4 bases from V and 2 bases from J, with 9 bases in between. Per germline, CDR1 SQVTM and CDR2 ANQGSEA. This CDR3 has 13 residues. The CDR3 is CSVGLVGNQPQHF. The CDR3 DNA sequence: TGCAGCGTTGGTTTGGTAGGCAATCAGCCCCAGCATTTT. Full variable domain (missing parts from reference TRBV29-1 and TRBJ1-5): SAVISQKPSRDICQRGTSLTIQCQVDSQVTMMFWYRQQPGQSLTLIATANQGSEATYESGFVIDKFPISRPNLTFSTLTVSNMSPEDSSIYLCSVGLVGNQPQHFGDGTRLSIL.